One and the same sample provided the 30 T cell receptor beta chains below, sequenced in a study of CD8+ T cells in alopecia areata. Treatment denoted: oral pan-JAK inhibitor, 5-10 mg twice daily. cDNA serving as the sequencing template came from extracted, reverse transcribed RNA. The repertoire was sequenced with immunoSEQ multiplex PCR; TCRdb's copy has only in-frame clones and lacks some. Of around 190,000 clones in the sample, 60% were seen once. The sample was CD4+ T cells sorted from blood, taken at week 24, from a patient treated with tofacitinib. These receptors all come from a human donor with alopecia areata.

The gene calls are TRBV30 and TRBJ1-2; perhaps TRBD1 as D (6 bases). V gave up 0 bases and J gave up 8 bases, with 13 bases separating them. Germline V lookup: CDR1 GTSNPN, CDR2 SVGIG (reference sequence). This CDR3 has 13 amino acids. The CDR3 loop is CAWSVNGGTGYTF. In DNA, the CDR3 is TGTGCCTGGAGTGTTAATGGGGGGACAGGCTACACCTTC.

CDR3 residues: CASSLERTTGYTF. DNA for the CDR3: TGCGCCAGCAGCTTGGAGCGGACAACGGGCTACACCTTC. The rearrangement uses TRBV5-1 and TRBJ1-2, with a tentative D call TRBD1 (5 bases). The V gene lost 0 bases and the J gene lost 8 bases, with 11 bases spanning the gap. The germline V gene has CDR1 SGHRS and CDR2 YFSETQ. The CDR3 spans 13 residues.

For the CDR3, the DNA is TGTGCCAGCAGCTTGGCCGGACAGGGGGGCTATGGCTACACCTTC. Its protein is CASSLAGQGGYGYTF. J is TRBJ1-2 and V is TRBV5-6; 10 bases align to TRBD1. The CDR3 covers 15 residues. Germline V gene sequence: CDR1 SGHDT, CDR2 YYEEEE. J lost 4 bases, V lost 0 bases, and 3 bases had no gene match.

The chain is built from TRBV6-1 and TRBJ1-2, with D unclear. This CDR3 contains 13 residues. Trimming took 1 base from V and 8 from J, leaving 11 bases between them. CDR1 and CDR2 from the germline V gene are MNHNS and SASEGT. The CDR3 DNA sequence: TGTGCCAGCAGTGAAGGTCGGCGGGAGGGCTACACCTTC. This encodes CASSEGRREGYTF.

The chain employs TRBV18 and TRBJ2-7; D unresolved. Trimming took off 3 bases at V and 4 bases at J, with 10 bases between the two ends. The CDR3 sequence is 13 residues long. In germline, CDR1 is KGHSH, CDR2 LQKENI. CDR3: CASSPQGWYEQYF. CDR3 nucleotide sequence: TGTGCCAGCTCACCTCAAGGGTGGTACGAGCAGTACTTC.

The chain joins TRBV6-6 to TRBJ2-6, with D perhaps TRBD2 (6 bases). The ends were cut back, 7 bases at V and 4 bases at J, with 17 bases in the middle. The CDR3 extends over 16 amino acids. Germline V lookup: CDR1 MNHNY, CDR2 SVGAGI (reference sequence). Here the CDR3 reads CASMGEWRGGANVLTF. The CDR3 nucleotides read TGTGCCAGCATGGGGGAGTGGAGGGGAGGGGCCAACGTCCTGACTTTC.

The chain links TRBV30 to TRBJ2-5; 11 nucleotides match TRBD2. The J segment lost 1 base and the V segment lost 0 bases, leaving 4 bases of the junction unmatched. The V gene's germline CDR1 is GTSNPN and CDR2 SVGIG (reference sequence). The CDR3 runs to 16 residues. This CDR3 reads CAWSVPLAGGQETQYF. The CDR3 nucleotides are TGTGCCTGGAGTGTACCCCTAGCGGGGGGCCAAGAGACCCAGTACTTC.

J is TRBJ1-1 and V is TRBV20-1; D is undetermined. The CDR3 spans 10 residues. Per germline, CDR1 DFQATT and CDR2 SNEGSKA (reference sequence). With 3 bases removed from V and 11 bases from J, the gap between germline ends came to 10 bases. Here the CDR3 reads CSASWRVAFF. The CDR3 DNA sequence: TGCAGTGCTAGTTGGAGGGTTGCTTTCTTT.

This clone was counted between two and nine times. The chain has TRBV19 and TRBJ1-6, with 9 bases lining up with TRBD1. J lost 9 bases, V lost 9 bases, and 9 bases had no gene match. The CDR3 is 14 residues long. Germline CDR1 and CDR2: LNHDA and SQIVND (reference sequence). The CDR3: CASRDRDLSSPLHF. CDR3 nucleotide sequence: TGTGCCAGCCGGGACAGGGATTTGTCTTCACCCCTCCACTTT.

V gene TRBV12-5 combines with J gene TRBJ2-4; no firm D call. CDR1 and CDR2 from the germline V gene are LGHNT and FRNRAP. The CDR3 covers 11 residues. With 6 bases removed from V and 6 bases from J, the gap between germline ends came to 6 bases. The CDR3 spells CASGPANIQYF. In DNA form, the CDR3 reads TGTGCTAGTGGACCCGCAAACATTCAGTACTTC.

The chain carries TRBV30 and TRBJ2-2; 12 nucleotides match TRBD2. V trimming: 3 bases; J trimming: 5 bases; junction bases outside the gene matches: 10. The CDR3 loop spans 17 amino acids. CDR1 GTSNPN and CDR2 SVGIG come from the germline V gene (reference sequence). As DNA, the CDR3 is TGTGCCTGGAGAAGACTAGCGGGGGTGACGCGGACCGGGGAGCTGTTTTTT. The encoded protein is CAWRRLAGVTRTGELFF.

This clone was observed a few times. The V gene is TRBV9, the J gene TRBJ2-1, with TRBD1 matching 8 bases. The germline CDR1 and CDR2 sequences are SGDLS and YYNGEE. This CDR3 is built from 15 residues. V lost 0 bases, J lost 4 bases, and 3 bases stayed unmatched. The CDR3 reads CASSVAGTGYNEQFF. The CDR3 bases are TGTGCCAGCAGCGTAGCAGGGACAGGATACAATGAGCAGTTCTTC.

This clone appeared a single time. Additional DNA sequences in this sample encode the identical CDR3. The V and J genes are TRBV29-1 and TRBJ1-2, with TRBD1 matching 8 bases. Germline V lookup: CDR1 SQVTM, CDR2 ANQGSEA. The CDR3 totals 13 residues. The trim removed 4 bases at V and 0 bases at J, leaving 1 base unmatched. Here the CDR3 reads CSVGQGSNYGYTF. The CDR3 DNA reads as TGCAGCGTTGGACAGGGGTCTAACTATGGCTACACCTTC.

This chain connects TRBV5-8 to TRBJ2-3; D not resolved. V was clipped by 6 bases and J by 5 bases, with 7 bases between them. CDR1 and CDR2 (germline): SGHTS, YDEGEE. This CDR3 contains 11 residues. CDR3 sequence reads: CASTPVDTQYF. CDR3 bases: TGTGCCAGCACCCCGGTAGATACGCAGTATTTT.

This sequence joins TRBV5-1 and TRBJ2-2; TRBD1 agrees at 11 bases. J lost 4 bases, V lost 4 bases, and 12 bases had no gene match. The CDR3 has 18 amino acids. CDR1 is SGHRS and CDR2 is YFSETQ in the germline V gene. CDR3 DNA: TGCGCCAGCAGCCCGCGCGGACAGGGGGCATTTGGCACCGGGGAGCTGTTTTTT. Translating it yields CASSPRGQGAFGTGELFF.

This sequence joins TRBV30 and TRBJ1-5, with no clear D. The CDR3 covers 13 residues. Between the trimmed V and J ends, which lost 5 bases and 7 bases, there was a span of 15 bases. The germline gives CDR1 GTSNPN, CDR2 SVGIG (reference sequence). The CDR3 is CAWGRQAKQPQHF. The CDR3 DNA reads TGTGCCTGGGGACGGCAGGCGAAACAGCCCCAGCATTTT.

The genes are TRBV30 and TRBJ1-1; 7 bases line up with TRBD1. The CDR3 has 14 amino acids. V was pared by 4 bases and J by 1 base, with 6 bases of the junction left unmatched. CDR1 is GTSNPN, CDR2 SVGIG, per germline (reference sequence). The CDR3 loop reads CAWKRTGPNTEAFF. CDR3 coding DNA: TGTGCCTGGAAAAGGACAGGCCCGAACACTGAAGCTTTCTTT.

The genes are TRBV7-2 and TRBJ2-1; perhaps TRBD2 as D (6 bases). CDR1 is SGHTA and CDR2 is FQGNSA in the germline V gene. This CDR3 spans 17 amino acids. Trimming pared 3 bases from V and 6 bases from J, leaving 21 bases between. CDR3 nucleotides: TGTGCCAGCAGCTTCACCTTCGGGACTCCGACTAGCAATGAGCAGTTCTTC. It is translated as CASSFTFGTPTSNEQFF.

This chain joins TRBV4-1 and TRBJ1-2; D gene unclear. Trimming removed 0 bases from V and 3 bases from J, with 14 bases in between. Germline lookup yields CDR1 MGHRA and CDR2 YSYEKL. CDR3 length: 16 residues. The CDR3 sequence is CASSQDREKKDYGYTF. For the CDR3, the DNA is TGCGCCAGCAGCCAAGATAGGGAAAAGAAGGACTATGGCTACACCTTC.

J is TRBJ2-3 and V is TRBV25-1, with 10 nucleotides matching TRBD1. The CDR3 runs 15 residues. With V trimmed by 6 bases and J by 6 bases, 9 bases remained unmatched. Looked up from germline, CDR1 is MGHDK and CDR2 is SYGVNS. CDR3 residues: CASRWRGQGWDTQYF. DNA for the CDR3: TGTGCCAGCAGATGGAGGGGACAGGGGTGGGATACGCAGTATTTT.

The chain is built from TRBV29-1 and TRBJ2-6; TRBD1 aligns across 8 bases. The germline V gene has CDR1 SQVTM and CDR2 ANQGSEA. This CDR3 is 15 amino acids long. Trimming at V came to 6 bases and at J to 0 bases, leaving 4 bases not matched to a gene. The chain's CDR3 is CSVGTGSSGANVLTF. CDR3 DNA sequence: TGCAGCGTCGGGACAGGAAGCTCTGGGGCCAACGTCCTGACTTTC.

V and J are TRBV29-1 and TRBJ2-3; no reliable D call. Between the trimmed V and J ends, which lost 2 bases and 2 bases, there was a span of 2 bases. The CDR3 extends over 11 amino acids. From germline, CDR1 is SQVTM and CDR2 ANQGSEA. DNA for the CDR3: TGCAGCGTTGAAAACACAGATACGCAGTATTTT. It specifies CSVENTDTQYF.

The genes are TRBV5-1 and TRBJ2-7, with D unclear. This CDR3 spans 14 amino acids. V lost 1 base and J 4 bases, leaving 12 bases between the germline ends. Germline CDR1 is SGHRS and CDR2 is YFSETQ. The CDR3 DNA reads TGCGCCAGCAGCTTGAGTCCAGATTATTACGAGCAGTACTTC. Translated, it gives CASSLSPDYYEQYF.

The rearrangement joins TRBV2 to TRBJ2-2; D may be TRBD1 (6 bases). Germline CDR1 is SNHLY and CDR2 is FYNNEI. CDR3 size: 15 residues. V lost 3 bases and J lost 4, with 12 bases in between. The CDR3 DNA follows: TGTGCCAGCAGTGAGTCCGGGACACTCACCGGGGAGCTGTTTTTT. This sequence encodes CASSESGTLTGELFF.

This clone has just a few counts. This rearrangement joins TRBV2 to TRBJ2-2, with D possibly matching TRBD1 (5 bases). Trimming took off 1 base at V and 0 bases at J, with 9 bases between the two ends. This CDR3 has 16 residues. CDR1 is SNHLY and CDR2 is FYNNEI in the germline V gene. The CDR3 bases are TGTGCCAGCAGTGAAGGACAGTTCGCGAACACCGGGGAGCTGTTTTTT. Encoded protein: CASSEGQFANTGELFF. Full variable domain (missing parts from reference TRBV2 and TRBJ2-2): EPEVTQTPSHQVTQMGQEVILRCVPISNHLYFYWYRQILGQKVEFLVSFYNNEISEKSEIFDDQFSVERPDGSNFTLKIRSTKLEDSAMYFCASSEGQFANTGELFFGEGSRLTVL.

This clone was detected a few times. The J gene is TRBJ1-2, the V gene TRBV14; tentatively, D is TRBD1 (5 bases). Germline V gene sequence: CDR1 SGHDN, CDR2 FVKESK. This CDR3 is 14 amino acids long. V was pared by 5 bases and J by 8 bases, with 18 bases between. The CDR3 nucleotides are TGTGCCAGCAGCGTACAGGTGGCCGGGGGAGGCTACACCTTC. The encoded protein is CASSVQVAGGGYTF.

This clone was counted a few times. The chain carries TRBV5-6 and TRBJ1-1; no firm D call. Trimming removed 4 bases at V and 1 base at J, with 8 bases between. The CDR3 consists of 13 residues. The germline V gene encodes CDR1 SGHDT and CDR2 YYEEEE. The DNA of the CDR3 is TGTGCCAGCAGCCTGAAACCGAACACTGAAGCTTTCTTT. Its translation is CASSLKPNTEAFF.

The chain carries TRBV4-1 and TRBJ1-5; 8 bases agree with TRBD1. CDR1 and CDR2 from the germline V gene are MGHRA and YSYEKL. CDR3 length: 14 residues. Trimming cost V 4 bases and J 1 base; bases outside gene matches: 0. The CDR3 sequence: CASSRQGSNQPQHF. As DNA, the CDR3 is TGCGCCAGCAGCCGACAGGGGAGCAATCAGCCCCAGCATTTT.

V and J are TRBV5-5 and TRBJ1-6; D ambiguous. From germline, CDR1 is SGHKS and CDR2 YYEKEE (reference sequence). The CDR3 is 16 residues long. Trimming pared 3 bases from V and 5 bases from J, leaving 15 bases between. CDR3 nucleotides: TGTGCCAGCAGCTCAGGCCCCCACTTCAATAATTCACCCCTCCACTTT. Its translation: CASSSGPHFNNSPLHF.

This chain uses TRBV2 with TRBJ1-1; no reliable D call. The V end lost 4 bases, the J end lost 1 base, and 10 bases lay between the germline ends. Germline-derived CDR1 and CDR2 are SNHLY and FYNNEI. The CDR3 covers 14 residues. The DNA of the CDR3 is TGTGCCAGCAGTGGCCGAACCCCGAACACTGAAGCTTTCTTT. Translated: CASSGRTPNTEAFF.